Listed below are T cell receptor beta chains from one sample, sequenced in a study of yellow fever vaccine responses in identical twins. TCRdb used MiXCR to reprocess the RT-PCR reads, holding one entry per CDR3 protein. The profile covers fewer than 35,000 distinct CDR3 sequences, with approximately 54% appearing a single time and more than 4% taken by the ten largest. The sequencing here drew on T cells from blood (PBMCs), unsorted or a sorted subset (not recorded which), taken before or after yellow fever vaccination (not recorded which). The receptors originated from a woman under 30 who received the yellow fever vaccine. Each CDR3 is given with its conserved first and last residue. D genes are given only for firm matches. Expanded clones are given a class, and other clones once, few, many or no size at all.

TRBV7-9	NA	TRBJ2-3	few	CASSSGRDTQYF	TGTGCCAGCAGCTCAGGGCGAGATACGCAGTATTTT
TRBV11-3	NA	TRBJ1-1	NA	CATKGREMNTEAFF	TGTGCCACCAAAGGCCGGGAAATGAACACTGAAGCTTTCTTT
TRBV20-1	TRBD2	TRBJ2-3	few	CSATAGLTDTQYF	TGCAGTGCTACAGCGGGACTTACAGATACGCAGTATTTT
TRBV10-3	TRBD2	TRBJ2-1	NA	CAISTQAGGSSYNEQFF	TGTGCCATCAGTACGCAGGCCGGGGGGAGCTCCTACAATGAGCAGTTCTTC
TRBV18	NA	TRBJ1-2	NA	CASSPGISHSYGYTF	TGTGCCAGCTCACCGGGGATATCCCATTCCTATGGCTACACCTTC
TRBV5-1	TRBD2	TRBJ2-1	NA	CASSSPEDSGGYNEQFF	TGCGCCAGCAGCTCCCCGGAGGATTCGGGGGGGTACAATGAGCAGTTCTTC
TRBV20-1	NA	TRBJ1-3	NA	CSASIAGNTIYF	TGCAGTGCCAGTATAGCTGGAAACACCATATATTTT
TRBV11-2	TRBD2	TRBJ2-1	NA	CASSLDPLAGGSYNEQFF	TGTGCCAGCAGCTTAGACCCCCTAGCGGGAGGTTCCTACAATGAGCAGTTCTTC
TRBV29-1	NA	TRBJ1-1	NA	CSVDGRGSGAFF	TGCAGCGTTGATGGGCGGGGGAGTGGAGCTTTCTTT
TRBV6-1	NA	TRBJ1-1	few	CASQRGWEAFF	TGTGCCAGCCAACGGGGGTGGGAAGCTTTCTTT
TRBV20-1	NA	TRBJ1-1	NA	CSASTTAQRGEAFF	TGCAGTGCCAGTACGACAGCACAGAGAGGTGAAGCTTTCTTT
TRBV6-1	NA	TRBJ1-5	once	CASSPPGSYNQPQHF	TGTGCCAGCAGTCCCCCGGGCAGCTACAATCAGCCCCAGCATTTT
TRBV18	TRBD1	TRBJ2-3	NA	CASSLSGQVTDTQYF	TGTGCCAGCTCACTCTCGGGACAGGTCACAGATACGCAGTATTTT
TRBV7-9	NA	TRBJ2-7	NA	CASSPTRQVIEQYF	TGTGCCAGCAGCCCTACCCGACAGGTGATCGAGCAGTACTTC
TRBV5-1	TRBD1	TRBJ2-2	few	CASSFGWTPGQGTTGELFF	TGCGCCAGCAGCTTTGGATGGACCCCGGGACAGGGGACCACCGGGGAGCTGTTTTTT
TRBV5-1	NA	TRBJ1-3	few	CASSPWTIGNTIYF	TGCGCCAGCAGCCCATGGACGATTGGAAACACCATATATTTT
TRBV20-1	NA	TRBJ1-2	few	CSAREGSGTNYGYTF	TGCAGTGCTAGAGAGGGATCGGGGACTAACTATGGCTACACCTTC
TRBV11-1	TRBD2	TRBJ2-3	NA	CASSFGSGRSSTDTQYF	TGTGCCAGCAGCTTTGGTAGCGGGAGGAGTAGCACAGATACGCAGTATTTT
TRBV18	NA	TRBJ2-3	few	CASSPRTDTDTQYF	TGTGCCAGCTCACCAAGGACAGACACAGATACGCAGTATTTT
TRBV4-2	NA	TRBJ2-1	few	CASSQHRASLQFF	TGTGCCAGCAGCCAACACCGGGCTAGTTTGCAGTTCTTC
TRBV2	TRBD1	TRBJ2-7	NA	CASSEWGQTYEQYF	TGTGCCAGCAGTGAATGGGGACAGACCTACGAGCAGTACTTC
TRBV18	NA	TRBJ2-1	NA	CASSPSAVVYNEQFF	TGTGCCAGCTCACCCTCAGCGGTTGTATACAATGAGCAGTTCTTC
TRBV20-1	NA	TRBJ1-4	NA	CSAEGREYDELFF	TGCAGTGCGGAGGGGCGCGAGTACGATGAACTGTTTTTT
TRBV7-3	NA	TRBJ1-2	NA	CASSPQGGGYTF	TGTGCCAGCAGCCCACAGGGCGGGGGCTACACCTTC
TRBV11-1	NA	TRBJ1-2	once	CASSYRGGDFYYGYTF	TGTGCCAGCAGCTATCGCGGAGGGGATTTTTACTATGGCTACACCTTC
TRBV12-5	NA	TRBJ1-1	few	CASGPSRNTEAFF	TGTGCTAGTGGCCCTTCCAGGAACACTGAAGCTTTCTTT
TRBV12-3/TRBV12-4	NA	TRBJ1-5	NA	CASSLDRERQPQHF	TGTGCCAGCAGTTTAGACAGGGAGCGACAGCCCCAGCATTTT
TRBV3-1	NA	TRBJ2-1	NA	CASSQESEQFF	TGTGCCAGCAGCCAAGAGAGTGAGCAGTTCTTC
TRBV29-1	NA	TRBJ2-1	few	CSVQVAAGYNEQFF	TGCAGCGTTCAGGTAGCCGCCGGTTACAATGAGCAGTTCTTC
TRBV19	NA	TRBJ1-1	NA	CASSMSENTEAFF	TGTGCCAGTAGTATGTCCGAGAACACTGAAGCTTTCTTT
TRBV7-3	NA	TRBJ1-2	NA	CASSLTGGNYGYTF	TGTGCCAGCAGCTTAACAGGGGGAAACTATGGCTACACCTTC
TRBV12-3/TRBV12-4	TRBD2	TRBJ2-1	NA	CASSWASGVNEQFF	TGTGCCAGCAGTTGGGCTAGCGGGGTCAATGAGCAGTTCTTC
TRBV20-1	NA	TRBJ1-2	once	CSATPIQANYGYTF	TGCAGTGCTACACCGATACAAGCTAACTATGGCTACACCTTC
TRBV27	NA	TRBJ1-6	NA	CASSFRDYNSPLHF	TGTGCCAGCAGTTTTAGGGATTATAATTCACCCCTCCACTTT
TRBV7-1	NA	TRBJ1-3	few	CASSRRGGRASGNTIYF	TGTGCCAGCAGCCGACGGGGTGGGCGAGCCTCTGGAAACACCATATATTTT
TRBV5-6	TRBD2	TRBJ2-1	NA	CASSKGLEYNEQFF	TGTGCCAGCAGCAAGGGACTAGAGTACAATGAGCAGTTCTTC
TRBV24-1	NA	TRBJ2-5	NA	CATSDPRTNQETQYF	TGTGCCACCAGTGATCCCCGGACGAATCAAGAGACCCAGTACTTC
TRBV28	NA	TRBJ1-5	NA	CASSFAFLGAPQHF	TGTGCCAGCAGTTTTGCTTTTTTGGGTGCACCCCAGCATTTT
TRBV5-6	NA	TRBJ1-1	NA	CASSLAGQTEAFF	TGTGCCAGCAGCTTGGCAGGTCAGACTGAAGCTTTCTTT
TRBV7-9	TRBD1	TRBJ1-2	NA	CASSPSTGGYGYTF	TGTGCCAGCAGCCCGAGTACAGGGGGGTATGGCTACACCTTC
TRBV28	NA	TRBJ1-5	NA	CASSFLLGTGQPQHF	TGTGCCAGCAGTTTCCTTTTAGGCACAGGACAGCCCCAGCATTTT